The clone carrying this T cell receptor (beta chain) was observed a few times. Assay used: immunoSEQ multiplex PCR; TCRdb lists only in-frame clones, some missing. The sample lists just over 95,000 clones, about 81% occurring once. These data come from a study of blood T cell repertoires in COVID-19. The ends were cut back, 7 bases at V and 4 bases at J, with 13 bases in the middle. The CDR3 runs to 13 residues. CDR1 is MNHEY and CDR2 is SVGAGI in the germline V gene. Specimen: peripheral blood. This receptor was identified in an older man with acute or convalescent COVID-19. The chain employs TRBV6-5 and TRBJ1-1, with a weak D call TRBD1 (6 bases). Here the CDR3 reads CASNIQGSTEAFF. The CDR3 nucleotides read TGTGCCAGCAACATACAGGGTAGCACTGAAGCTTTCTTT.